The entry that follows covers one TCR beta chain sequence. No antigen is known for it. Noted treatment: oral pan-JAK inhibitor, 5-10 mg twice daily. Collected material from alopecia areata patients comprised lesional scalp punch biopsies and peripheral blood. Sequencing templates came from extracted RNA that was reverse transcribed into cDNA. Assay used: immunoSEQ multiplex PCR; TCRdb lists only in-frame clones, some missing. This table holds under 250,000 clones, just over 65% found once. These data originate in a study of CD8+ T cells in alopecia areata. Points from the study as a whole: Having just one nonresponder leaves the connection between baseline CD8+ expansion and response unresolved. Scalp clonality, together with expanded CD8+ clones among the top 100, fell significantly with tofacitinib.

This specimen was CD4+ T cells sorted from blood, taken at week 44, from a patient treated with tofacitinib. The sequence came from a human donor with alopecia areata.

In DNA form, the CDR3 reads TGCGCCAGCAGCCTTCTGACAGGGACTAGCACAGATACGCAGTATTTT. The encoded protein is CASSLLTGTSTDTQYF. V and J are TRBV5-1 and TRBJ2-3; TRBD1 might be the D (7 bases). The CDR3 runs to 16 residues. The V end was cut by 4 bases, the J end by 0 bases, with 15 bases between. Germline CDR1 reads SGHRS; CDR2 reads YFSETQ.